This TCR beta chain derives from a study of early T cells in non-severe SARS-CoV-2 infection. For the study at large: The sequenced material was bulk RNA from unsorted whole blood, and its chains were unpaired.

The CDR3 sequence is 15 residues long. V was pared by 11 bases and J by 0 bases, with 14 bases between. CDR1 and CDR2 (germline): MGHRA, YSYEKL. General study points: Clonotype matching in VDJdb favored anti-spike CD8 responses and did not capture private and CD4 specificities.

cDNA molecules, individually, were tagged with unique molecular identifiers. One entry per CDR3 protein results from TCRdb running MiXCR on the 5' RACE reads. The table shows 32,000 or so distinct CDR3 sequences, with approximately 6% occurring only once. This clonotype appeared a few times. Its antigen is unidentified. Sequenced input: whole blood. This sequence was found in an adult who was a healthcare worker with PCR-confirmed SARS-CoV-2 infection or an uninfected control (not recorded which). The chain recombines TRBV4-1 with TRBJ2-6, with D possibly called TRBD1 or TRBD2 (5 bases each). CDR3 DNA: TGCGCCTTATCTGAGGGGAGCTCTGGGGCCAACGTCCTGACTTTC. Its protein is CALSEGSSGANVLTF.